Shown below are 32 T cell receptor beta chains from a single sample sequenced in a study of cytomegalovirus exposure and HLA in healthy donors. PCR used 60 Vbeta primers and 13 Jbeta primers. Only in-frame clones appear in the TCRdb table, and some are missing; sequencing was by immunoSEQ multiplex PCR. This table has 120,000 or so clones, 60% to 85% appearing once. The sequenced material came from PBMCs. The receptors were gathered from a woman aged 40 to 50 in good health and CMV-seronegative.

The chain combines TRBV7-9 with TRBJ2-7, with 12 nucleotides matching TRBD2. Germline CDR1 is SEHNR and CDR2 is FQNEAQ (reference sequence). The CDR3 contains 17 residues. With V trimmed by 5 bases and J by 3 bases, 11 bases remained unmatched. CDR3 in amino acids: CASSLRTSGTTSYEQYF. The CDR3 DNA is TGTGCCAGCAGCCTACGGACTAGCGGGACTACCAGCTACGAGCAGTACTTC.

V and J are TRBV5-6 and TRBJ2-1, with 10 nucleotides matching TRBD1. The CDR3 is made up of 14 amino acids. V gave up 5 bases and J gave up 9 bases; unmatched junction bases: 8. CDR1 and CDR2 (germline): SGHDT, YYEEEE. The CDR3 region has the DNA TGTGCCAGCAGTTATCCCGGGACAGGGGCTGAGCAGTTCTTC. This sequence encodes CASSYPGTGAEQFF.

This clone was counted only a few times. J is TRBJ1-1 and V is TRBV7-9; D is undetermined. CDR3 length: 14 residues. V dropped 5 bases and J dropped 1 base, with 11 bases sitting between them. The V gene's germline CDR1 is SEHNR and CDR2 FQNEAQ (reference sequence). The CDR3 region has the DNA TGTGCCAGCAGCCGAACCATCGGGAACACTGAAGCTTTCTTT. Translation: CASSRTIGNTEAFF. Full variable domain (missing parts from reference TRBV7-9 and TRBJ1-1): DTGVSQNPRHKITKRGQNVTFRCDPISEHNRLYWYRQTLGQGPEFLTYFQNEAQLEKSRLLSDRFSAERPKGSFSTLEIQRTEQGDSAMYLCASSRTIGNTEAFFGQGTRLTVV.

The V gene is TRBV11-2, the J gene TRBJ2-7; tentatively, D is TRBD2 (6 bases). The CDR3 totals 14 residues. From germline, CDR1 is SGHAT and CDR2 FQNNGV. The ends were cut back, 5 bases at V and 2 bases at J, with 13 bases in the middle. The CDR3 is CASSLGGGTYEQYF. The DNA of the CDR3 is TGTGCCAGCAGCCTTGGGGGAGGAACCTACGAGCAGTACTTC.

Details on this clone: One end of the junction varies from germline; a read error may be responsible. The chain employs TRBV7-2 and TRBJ2-5; 10 positions agree with TRBD2. Germline V CDR1 and CDR2: SGHTA, FQGNSA. This CDR3 comprises 15 residues. CDR3 in amino acids: CASSKVLLAGEAQYF. The CDR3 nucleotides are TGTGCCAGCAGCAAAGTCTTGCTAGCGGGAGAGGCCCAGTACTTC.

CDR3 in DNA: TGTGCCAGCAGCTTCGGATATCGGGAGAGGAACCTTCGTACAGATACGCAGTATTTT. Residues: CASSFGYRERNLRTDTQYF. The chain uses TRBV13 and TRBJ2-3; perhaps TRBD2 as D (6 bases). The CDR3 runs to 19 residues. Germline-derived CDR1 and CDR2 are PRHDT and FYEKMQ (reference sequence). The V and J ends lost 3 bases and 3 bases respectively, with 25 bases between them.

With respect to this clone: The germline gene is not matched at one end of the junction; a read error may be the cause. The V call is TRBV7-3, the J call TRBJ2-6, with a possible D match to TRBD1 (5 bases). The germline V gene encodes CDR1 SGHTA and CDR2 FQGTGA. The CDR3 contains 14 residues. The CDR3 sequence: CASSRNSGANGLTF. In DNA, the CDR3 is TGTGCCAGCAGCCGTAACTCTGGGGCCAACGGCCTGACTTTC.

The CDR3 spells CASSPQGLVGYTF. The CDR3 DNA is TGTGCCAGCAGCCCACAGGGGCTCGTTGGCTACACCTTC. The gene calls are TRBV27 and TRBJ1-2, with 7 bases lining up with TRBD1. V shed 6 bases and J 7 bases; nucleotides not matched to a gene: 8. This CDR3 region has 13 residues. Germline loops: CDR1 MNHEY, CDR2 SMNVEV (reference sequence).

This clone was observed a handful of times. This chain links TRBV9 with TRBJ1-1; no reliable D call. Trimming stripped 6 bases from V and 7 bases from J, with 16 bases between. The germline V gene has CDR1 SGDLS and CDR2 YYNGEE. The CDR3 has 13 amino acids. DNA for the CDR3: TGTGCCAGCACTCCCGGGCTGGAGGTTGAAGCTTTCTTT. It translates to CASTPGLEVEAFF. The full variable domain, in which reference TRBV9 and TRBJ1-1 provide the parts outside the CDR3, is DSGVTQTPKHLITATGQRVTLRCSPRSGDLSVYWYQQSLDQGLQFLIQYYNGEERAKGNILERFSAQQFPDLHSELNLSSLELGDSALYFCASTPGLEVEAFFGQGTRLTVV.

V is TRBV6-5 and J is TRBJ1-1; TRBD1 aligns across 8 bases. CDR1 MNHEY and CDR2 SVGAGI come from the germline V gene. V shed 6 bases, J shed 6 bases, and the junction held 12 bases outside the gene matches. The CDR3 consists of 15 residues. CDR3: CASRTRQGARSEAFF. In nucleotides, the CDR3 is TGTGCCAGCAGGACCCGTCAGGGGGCGCGGTCTGAAGCTTTCTTT.

The chain is built from TRBV2 and TRBJ2-1; TRBD1 might be the D (5 bases). Germline V gene sequence: CDR1 SNHLY, CDR2 FYNNEI. Trimming removed 6 bases from V and 8 bases from J, with 11 bases in between. This CDR3 comprises 12 residues. CDR3 nucleotides: TGTGCCAGCAGGGGGCTAGTGGATGAGCAGTTCTTC. As protein: CASRGLVDEQFF.

This clone occurred a few times. The V call is TRBV5-1, the J call TRBJ2-7; 10 bases are shared with TRBD1. Germline V lookup: CDR1 SGHRS, CDR2 YFSETQ. Losses at the gene ends were 7 bases for V and 3 bases for J; bases not matched to a gene: 4. CDR3 length: 13 amino acids. The CDR3 DNA sequence: TGCGCCAGCGGGACAGGGGACCTCTACGAGCAGTACTTC. Amino acids: CASGTGDLYEQYF.

This clone has more than one count but fewer than ten. V gene TRBV10-2 combines with J gene TRBJ2-1; TRBD2 aligns across 8 bases. The CDR3 length is 14 residues. Germline V gene data show CDR1 as WSHSY and CDR2 as SAAADI. V gave up 6 bases and J gave up 8 bases; unmatched junction bases: 9. CDR3 in amino acids: CASRGTGLAYEQFF. In DNA, the CDR3 is TGCGCCAGCAGAGGAACCGGACTAGCTTATGAGCAGTTCTTC.

This chain uses TRBV11-2 with TRBJ1-5; perhaps TRBD1 as D (5 bases). From germline, CDR1 is SGHAT and CDR2 FQNNGV. The CDR3 contains 13 residues. The V end was cut by 2 bases, the J end by 5 bases, with 7 bases between. The CDR3 loop reads CASSLIRDQPQHF. In DNA, the CDR3 is TGTGCCAGCAGCTTAATCAGGGATCAGCCCCAGCATTTT.

This chain joins TRBV7-9 and TRBJ1-4; 10 bases agree with TRBD1. This CDR3 contains 16 residues. Trimming took 6 bases from V and 8 from J; bases not matched to a gene: 12. The germline CDR1 and CDR2 sequences are SEHNR and FQNEAQ (reference sequence). The CDR3, as DNA: TGTGCCAGCAGTTCGGGGGACAGGGGTTCTGGAGAAAAACTGTTTTTT. It is translated as CASSSGDRGSGEKLFF.

This clone occurred a few times. V is TRBV7-2 and J is TRBJ1-1; D perhaps matches TRBD1 (5 bases). This CDR3 is built from 13 residues. The germline CDR1 and CDR2 sequences are SGHTA and FQGNSA. With 3 bases removed from V and 4 bases from J, the gap between germline ends came to 9 bases. The CDR3 sequence: CASSFRQLTEAFF. Written as DNA, the CDR3 is TGTGCCAGCAGCTTTAGACAGCTCACTGAAGCTTTCTTT.

V and J are TRBV4-2 and TRBJ1-5, with 7 bases aligning to TRBD1. J was trimmed by 7 bases and V by 1 base; bases with no gene match: 7. Germline V gene sequence: CDR1 LGHNA, CDR2 YNFKEQ. This CDR3 spans 15 amino acids. CDR3: CASSQGETGQQPQHF. The CDR3 nucleotides read TGTGCCAGCAGCCAAGGAGAGACAGGGCAACAGCCCCAGCATTTT.

The chain links TRBV7-6 to TRBJ2-7, with 7 bases that match TRBD2. Germline V CDR1 and CDR2: SGHVS, FNYEAQ. V trimming: 5 bases; J trimming: 3 bases; junction bases outside the gene matches: 7. The CDR3 is 14 residues long. The CDR3 DNA reads TGTGCCAGCAGCACATGGGGGGAGGGCTACGAGCAGTACTTC. Translating it yields CASSTWGEGYEQYF.

The CDR3 reads CAISESSGSYEQYF. The DNA of the CDR3 is TGTGCCATCAGTGAGTCGAGCGGATCCTACGAGCAGTACTTC. This chain links TRBV10-3 with TRBJ2-7; D is possibly TRBD2 (5 bases). Germline CDR1 reads ENHRY; CDR2 reads SYGVKD. The germline V and J ends were trimmed by 0 bases and 1 base, with 7 bases remaining between them. The CDR3 spans 14 residues.

J is TRBJ1-1 and V is TRBV19, with D perhaps matching TRBD1 (6 bases). CDR1 and CDR2 (germline): LNHDA, SQIVND (reference sequence). The CDR3 loop spans 14 amino acids. V lost 8 bases and J lost 3, with 16 bases in between. CDR3: CASSGGRGDTEAFF. The CDR3 nucleotides read TGTGCCAGTTCCGGGGGGCGAGGTGACACTGAAGCTTTCTTT.

V is TRBV5-1 and J is TRBJ1-1; D ambiguous. CDR1 is SGHRS, CDR2 YFSETQ, per germline. Trimming cost V 4 bases and J 1 base, with 14 bases left between them. CDR3 length: 15 residues. The CDR3 spells CASSPFGEENTEAFF. CDR3 coding DNA: TGCGCCAGCAGCCCATTCGGGGAGGAGAACACTGAAGCTTTCTTT.

The V and J genes are TRBV5-6 and TRBJ2-1, with TRBD1 identical over 9 bases. The V segment lost 3 bases and the J segment 6 bases; nucleotides outside the gene matches: 4. Germline assignment: CDR1 SGHDT and CDR2 YYEEEE. This CDR3 has 14 residues. The CDR3 coding sequence is TGTGCCAGCAGCTGGGGGACAGGGAGCAATGAGCAGTTCTTC. Amino acids: CASSWGTGSNEQFF.

The chain joins TRBV6-1 to TRBJ1-6; TRBD1 agrees at 9 bases. CDR1 is MNHNS, CDR2 SASEGT, per germline. J lost 5 bases, V lost 8 bases, and 1 base had no gene match. The CDR3 loop spans 13 amino acids. The CDR3 region has the DNA TGTGCCAGCCGGACAGGGGATAATTCACCCCTCCACTTT. This encodes CASRTGDNSPLHF.

The chain combines TRBV13 with TRBJ2-2; 9 positions agree with TRBD1. CDR1 and CDR2 from the germline V gene are PRHDT and FYEKMQ (reference sequence). The V gene end was trimmed by 0 bases and the J gene end by 0 bases; junction bases not matched to a gene: 2. This CDR3 region has 17 residues. DNA for the CDR3: TGTGCCAGCAGCTTAGGGGGACAGGGTTCGAACACCGGGGAGCTGTTTTTT. As protein: CASSLGGQGSNTGELFF.

The chain carries TRBV28 and TRBJ2-7; TRBD1 aligns across 9 bases. The V gene end was trimmed by 4 bases and the J gene end by 4 bases; junction bases not matched to a gene: 8. Germline V gene sequence: CDR1 MDHEN, CDR2 SYDVKM. CDR3 length equals 15 residues. In DNA form, the CDR3 reads TGTGCCAGCAGTTGGGGGACAGGGACGGCGTACGAGCAGTACTTC. Protein: CASSWGTGTAYEQYF.

The sample holds a few counts of this clone. The V call is TRBV7-3, the J call TRBJ2-3; 15 nucleotides agree with TRBD2. This CDR3 spans 17 amino acids. Germline V CDR1 and CDR2: SGHTA, FQGTGA. J lost 6 bases, V lost 5 bases, and 9 bases had no gene match. In nucleotides, the CDR3 is TGTGCCAGCAGCGCGGCCCCCGGGACTAGCGGGAGGGATACGCAGTATTTT. Its protein is CASSAAPGTSGRDTQYF.

The rearrangement uses TRBV5-1 and TRBJ2-3, with 10 bases aligning to TRBD2. V shed 3 bases and J 4 bases; nucleotides not matched to a gene: 14. The CDR3 has 18 amino acids. The germline CDR1 and CDR2 sequences are SGHRS and YFSETQ. The CDR3 coding sequence is TGCGCCAGCAGCTACTTCTCTAGCGGGAGTGGAGTTCCAGATACGCAGTATTTT. As protein: CASSYFSSGSGVPDTQYF.

V is TRBV5-1 and J is TRBJ2-7, with D perhaps matching TRBD2 (5 bases). Trimming shortened V by 2 bases and J by 5 bases, and 8 bases separated the two germline ends. Germline lookup yields CDR1 SGHRS and CDR2 YFSETQ. The CDR3 is made up of 12 amino acids. CDR3 protein: CASSFEGNEQYF. CDR3 nucleotides: TGCGCCAGCAGCTTTGAGGGCAACGAGCAGTACTTC.

This chain uses TRBV18 with TRBJ2-5; 10 nucleotides align to TRBD2. The CDR3 runs to 18 residues. Germline values: CDR1 KGHSH, CDR2 LQKENI. V dropped 5 bases and J dropped 8; count of bases not matched to a gene: 20. CDR3 in DNA: TGTGCCAGCTCATTACGCATGGGACTAGCGAACGCAATTCCTACCCAGTACTTC. Its protein product is CASSLRMGLANAIPTQYF.

This chain uses TRBV19 with TRBJ1-5; TRBD1 matches at 7 bases. The CDR3 is 16 residues long. After removal of 4 bases from V and 7 bases from J, the junction contained 13 bases not matched to a gene. CDR1 LNHDA and CDR2 SQIVND come from the germline V gene (reference sequence). In nucleotides, the CDR3 is TGTGCCAGTAGTAACCCGACAGGGTGGAGTAGCCAGCCCCAGCATTTT. Residues: CASSNPTGWSSQPQHF.

This clone came up a few times. The chain is built from TRBV7-9 and TRBJ2-2; perhaps TRBD2 as D (6 bases). The CDR3 length is 14 residues. Per germline, CDR1 SEHNR and CDR2 FQNEAQ (reference sequence). The ends were cut back, 3 bases at V and 5 bases at J, with 10 bases in the middle. The CDR3 DNA follows: TGTGCCAGCAGCTTCGAGACTAGAACCGGGGAGCTGTTTTTT. Its protein product is CASSFETRTGELFF.

The chain recombines TRBV5-3 with TRBJ2-5; a possible D gene is TRBD2 (8 bases). The DNA end is more similar to TRBJ2-7, so the J call may be wrong. TRBV5-3 is sorted into the ORF group, with uncertain function. The CDR3 totals 15 residues. CDR3 nucleotide sequence: TGTGCCAGAAGCTTGTTGGTAGCGGGACAGTACGAGCAGTACTTC. Translating it yields CARSLLVAGQYEQYF.